This entry lists 12 T cell receptor beta chains sequenced from one sample in a study of blood T cell repertoires in COVID-19. Repertoires were generated with immunoSEQ multiplex PCR, while TCRdb's copy carries only in-frame clones and drops some. The data contain roughly 60,000 clones, around nine tenths of them seen just once; the ten biggest clones take up about 5.4%. The source material was peripheral blood. The receptors were gathered from a human donor in a cohort sampled during active COVID-19.

This chain connects TRBV7-3 to TRBJ1-6, with D perhaps matching TRBD1 (6 bases). The length of the CDR3 is 17 residues. The V end was cut by 2 bases, the J end by 7 bases, with 18 bases between. CDR1 and CDR2 (germline): SGHTA, FQGTGA. DNA for the CDR3: TGTGCCAGCAGCTTACTGCCACGGGACATTCCAAATTCACCCCTCCACTTT. Translation: CASSLLPRDIPNSPLHF.

The rearrangement joins TRBV18 to TRBJ2-1; 7 nucleotides match TRBD1. CDR3 length: 16 residues. Germline values: CDR1 KGHSH, CDR2 LQKENI. The J segment lost 3 bases and the V segment lost 3 bases, leaving 8 bases of the junction unmatched. CDR3 loop: CASSPRDSRNYNEQFF. DNA for the CDR3: TGTGCCAGCTCACCCCGGGACAGCCGCAACTACAATGAGCAGTTCTTC.

The chain uses TRBV14 and TRBJ1-5; no clear D gene. Germline-derived CDR1 and CDR2 are SGHDN and FVKESK. Trimming cost V 4 bases and J 7 bases, with 11 bases left between them. This CDR3 spans 13 amino acids. The CDR3 sequence: CASSRRSGQPQHF. In DNA, the CDR3 is TGTGCCAGCAGCCGACGATCAGGACAGCCCCAGCATTTT.

This chain links TRBV7-9 with TRBJ2-1; 10 bases agree with TRBD2. The CDR3 is 15 amino acids. V shed 6 bases and J 4 bases; nucleotides not matched to a gene: 6. Per the germline V gene, CDR1 is SEHNR and CDR2 is FQNEAQ (reference sequence). For the CDR3, the DNA is TGTGCCAGCAGTTCAGGACTAGCGGTGTACAATGAGCAGTTCTTC. This codes for CASSSGLAVYNEQFF. Filled out from reference TRBV7-9 and TRBJ2-1, the complete variable domain reads DTGVSQNPRHKITKRGQNVTFRCDPISEHNRLYWYRQTLGQGPEFLTYFQNEAQLEKSRLLSDRFSAERPKGSFSTLEIQRTEQGDSAMYLCASSSGLAVYNEQFFGPGTRLTVL.

This sequence joins TRBV7-6 and TRBJ1-1; TRBD1 aligns across 7 bases. V dropped 0 bases and J dropped 4; count of bases not matched to a gene: 2. This CDR3 comprises 14 residues. Germline-derived CDR1 and CDR2 are SGHVS and FNYEAQ. Written as DNA, the CDR3 is TGTGCCAGCAGCTTAGCCGACAGGGTCACTGAAGCTTTCTTT. As protein: CASSLADRVTEAFF.

This chain uses TRBV19 with TRBJ1-1; TRBD1 might be the D (6 bases). V dropped 5 bases and J dropped 4 bases, with 14 bases sitting between them. The CDR3 is made up of 14 amino acids. Germline V lookup: CDR1 LNHDA, CDR2 SQIVND (reference sequence). The CDR3 nucleotides read TGTGCCAGTAGTGAACAGGGATTAGTCACTGAAGCTTTCTTT. Its translation is CASSEQGLVTEAFF.

The chain employs TRBV19 and TRBJ2-1; D ambiguous. Deletions cut 5 bases from V and 3 bases from J, with 14 bases between. The CDR3 consists of 15 residues. CDR1 is LNHDA and CDR2 is SQIVND in the germline V gene (reference sequence). CDR3 nucleotides: TGTGCCAGTAGTCACGAACCTCTAGTCTACAATGAGCAGTTCTTC. This translates into CASSHEPLVYNEQFF.

The chain links TRBV7-9 to TRBJ1-3, with TRBD1 matching over 8 bases. The CDR3 is 16 residues long. Germline V gene data show CDR1 as SEHNR and CDR2 as FQNEAQ (reference sequence). The V gene end was trimmed by 5 bases and the J gene end by 1 base; junction bases not matched to a gene: 7. The CDR3 DNA reads as TGTGCCAGCAGCCCTGACAGGGGAGAGTCTGGAAACACCATATATTTT. Translated: CASSPDRGESGNTIYF.

This clone was counted a single time. As DNA, the CDR3 is TGTGCCAGCAGATCCCGGACTAGCTACAATGAGCAGTTCTTC. Protein product: CASRSRTSYNEQFF. The V call is TRBV7-2, the J call TRBJ2-1; 7 bases are shared with TRBD2. Germline V CDR1 and CDR2: SGHTA, FQGNSA. After removal of 6 bases from V and 3 bases from J, the junction contained 5 bases not matched to a gene. The CDR3 is 14 amino acids.

The chain uses TRBV30 and TRBJ1-5; 8 bases are a match to TRBD1. Germline V lookup: CDR1 GTSNPN, CDR2 SVGIG (reference sequence). Trimming removed 5 bases from V and 2 bases from J; junction bases left unmatched: 5. There are 14 residues in the CDR3. CDR3 sequence: CAWDPGGGNQPQHF. The CDR3 DNA reads as TGTGCCTGGGATCCAGGGGGCGGCAATCAGCCCCAGCATTTT. Variable domain in full (rest from reference TRBV30 and TRBJ1-5): SQTIHQWPATLVQPVGSPLSLECTVEGTSNPNLYWYRQAAGRGLQLLFYSVGIGQISSEVPQNLSASRPQDRQFILSSKKLLLSDSGFYLCAWDPGGGNQPQHFGDGTRLSIL.

The chain combines TRBV18 with TRBJ1-5; possibly TRBD1 for D (5 bases). Looked up from germline, CDR1 is KGHSH and CDR2 is LQKENI. V was clipped by 4 bases and J by 7 bases, with 14 bases between them. This CDR3 is built from 14 residues. In DNA, the CDR3 is TGTGCCAGCTCACTGGGGGAGGGCGGCCAGCCCCAGCATTTT. Translated, it gives CASSLGEGGQPQHF.

The CDR3 sequence: CASSSNQISPLHF. The CDR3, as DNA: TGTGCCAGCAGTTCCAACCAGATTTCACCCCTCCACTTT. The V gene is TRBV9, the J gene TRBJ1-6, with D hard to call. The germline V gene encodes CDR1 SGDLS and CDR2 YYNGEE. V gave up 5 bases and J gave up 9 bases, with 12 bases separating them. The CDR3 totals 13 residues.